The clone carrying this T cell receptor beta chain was counted between two and nine times. Germline V gene data show CDR1 as ENHRY and CDR2 as SYGVKD. V was shortened by 4 bases and J by 4 bases, with 13 bases between the two germline ends. The CDR3 extends over 14 amino acids. This record belongs to a study of patients and donors after allogeneic stem cell transplantation. TCRdb itself ran the RT-PCR reads through MiXCR, one entry per CDR3 protein. The sample lists more than 850,000 distinct CDR3 sequences; approximately 19% were seen once. The chain carries TRBV10-3 and TRBJ1-1; TRBD1 is a possible D gene (5 bases). Sequencing input: blood, either unsorted or a sorted T cell fraction (not recorded which). The clonotype comes from a human donor who was either an allogeneic HSCT recipient or a stem cell or donor lymphocyte infusion donor (not recorded which). It is not recorded whose cells these are; they may come from a transplant donor. The DNA for the CDR3 is TGTGCCATCAGTGTAGGCGGGACGGGCACTGAAGCTTTCTTT. This encodes CAISVGGTGTEAFF.